Listed below are T cell receptor beta chains from one sample, sequenced in a study of T cells in tuberculosis. Profiled with immunoSEQ multiplex PCR; TCRdb holds only in-frame clones, not every one. The repertoire holds some 31,000 clones, about 90% seen once, with approximately 6.8% in the top ten. Sequences were derived from PBMCs, sampled at tuberculosis diagnosis. These receptors were obtained from an adult with tuberculosis. Each CDR3 is given with its conserved first and last residue. Each record gives: clone size, D gene, J gene, V gene, CDR3 protein, CDR3 DNA. The D gene is left open where the match is weak. Rows give clone size only sometimes, using once, few, many, or a class for an expanded clone.

clone_size: .; d_call: TRBD1; j_call: TRBJ2-4; v_call: TRBV28; cdr3_aa: CASSFQGTGLNIQYF; cdr3_nt: TGTGCCAGCAGTTTTCAGGGGACAGGCCTAAACATTCAGTACTTC
clone_size: .; d_call: .; j_call: TRBJ2-2; v_call: TRBV19; cdr3_aa: CASSRIRAGELFF; cdr3_nt: TGTGCCAGTAGTCGAATCAGGGCCGGGGAGCTGTTTTTT
clone_size: .; d_call: TRBD1; j_call: TRBJ1-2; v_call: TRBV28; cdr3_aa: CASSRGDRGPNYGYTF; cdr3_nt: TGTGCCAGCAGTCGCGGGGACAGGGGGCCTAACTATGGCTACACCTTC
clone_size: .; d_call: TRBD2; j_call: TRBJ2-7; v_call: TRBV2; cdr3_aa: CASSGTSGRKVGEQYF; cdr3_nt: TGTGCCAGCAGTGGAACTAGCGGGAGAAAGGTTGGCGAGCAGTACTTC
clone_size: .; d_call: .; j_call: TRBJ2-1; v_call: TRBV9; cdr3_aa: CASSVTIGGSDYNEQFF; cdr3_nt: TGTGCCAGCAGCGTAACTATCGGGGGATCGGATTACAATGAGCAGTTCTTC
clone_size: once; d_call: TRBD2; j_call: TRBJ2-3; v_call: TRBV7-3; cdr3_aa: CASSPTPRGGPGYTDTQYF; cdr3_nt: TGTGCCAGCAGCCCGACACCTCGCGGGGGGCCCGGCTATACAGATACGCAGTATTTT
clone_size: once; d_call: TRBD1; j_call: TRBJ2-7; v_call: TRBV30; cdr3_aa: CAWSGAGGRTPSYEQYF; cdr3_nt: TGTGCCTGGAGTGGGGCAGGGGGCCGCACCCCGTCCTACGAGCAGTACTTC
clone_size: .; d_call: .; j_call: TRBJ1-2; v_call: TRBV11-2; cdr3_aa: CASSLDLRNYGYTF; cdr3_nt: TGTGCCAGCAGCTTAGATCTGAGGAACTATGGCTACACCTTC
clone_size: .; d_call: TRBD1; j_call: TRBJ1-1; v_call: TRBV4-3; cdr3_aa: CASSQPGQGMTEAFF; cdr3_nt: TGCGCCAGCAGCCAACCCGGACAGGGAATGACTGAAGCTTTCTTT
clone_size: .; d_call: TRBD1; j_call: TRBJ2-5; v_call: TRBV27; cdr3_aa: CASSSGQFQETQYF; cdr3_nt: TGTGCCAGCAGCTCGGGACAGTTCCAAGAGACCCAGTACTTC
clone_size: .; d_call: .; j_call: TRBJ2-1; v_call: TRBV4-2; cdr3_aa: CASSPQVATGENEQFF; cdr3_nt: TGTGCCAGCAGCCCTCAAGTAGCCACTGGAGAAAATGAGCAGTTCTTC
clone_size: .; d_call: .; j_call: TRBJ2-5; v_call: TRBV6-5; cdr3_aa: CASSSRTAQETQYF; cdr3_nt: TGTGCCAGCAGTTCCCGGACAGCCCAAGAGACCCAGTACTTC
clone_size: .; d_call: .; j_call: TRBJ1-5; v_call: TRBV4-1; cdr3_aa: CASATGGLSNQPQHF; cdr3_nt: TGCGCCAGCGCTACGGGGGGCTTAAGTAATCAGCCCCAGCATTTT
clone_size: few; d_call: TRBD2; j_call: TRBJ2-1; v_call: TRBV13; cdr3_aa: CASSLGPGLAGLYYNEQFF; cdr3_nt: TGTGCCAGCAGCTTAGGCCCGGGACTAGCGGGGCTATACTACAATGAGCAGTTCTTC
clone_size: .; d_call: .; j_call: TRBJ2-1; v_call: TRBV5-1; cdr3_aa: CASTRDLSYNEQFF; cdr3_nt: TGCGCCAGCACCCGGGATCTTTCTTACAATGAGCAGTTCTTC
clone_size: .; d_call: TRBD1; j_call: TRBJ2-1; v_call: TRBV7-2; cdr3_aa: CACSGTGINEQFF; cdr3_nt: TGTGCCTGCTCCGGGACAGGGATTAATGAGCAGTTCTTC
clone_size: .; d_call: TRBD2; j_call: TRBJ2-2; v_call: TRBV4-1; cdr3_aa: CASSLAGVTNTGELFF; cdr3_nt: TGCGCCAGCAGCCTAGCGGGAGTCACAAACACCGGGGAGCTGTTTTTT
clone_size: .; d_call: .; j_call: TRBJ1-1; v_call: TRBV2; cdr3_aa: CASSAGGNTEAFF; cdr3_nt: TGTGCCAGCAGTGCGGGAGGGAACACTGAAGCTTTCTTT
clone_size: once; d_call: TRBD1; j_call: TRBJ1-5; v_call: TRBV29-1; cdr3_aa: CSVTEQGPGQPQHF; cdr3_nt: TGCAGCGTTACAGAACAGGGGCCGGGGCAGCCCCAGCATTTT
clone_size: .; d_call: TRBD2; j_call: TRBJ2-1; v_call: TRBV10-3; cdr3_aa: CAISAASGYNEQFF; cdr3_nt: TGTGCCATCAGTGCGGCTAGCGGATACAATGAGCAGTTCTTC
clone_size: .; d_call: TRBD1; j_call: TRBJ2-1; v_call: TRBV10-3; cdr3_aa: CAISEPGQGAYEQFF; cdr3_nt: TGTGCCATCAGTGAGCCGGGACAGGGGGCCTATGAGCAGTTCTTC
clone_size: once; d_call: .; j_call: TRBJ2-2; v_call: TRBV7-9; cdr3_aa: CASSFGGGGELFF; cdr3_nt: TGTGCCAGCAGCTTTGGAGGTGGCGGGGAGCTGTTTTTT
clone_size: once; d_call: .; j_call: TRBJ1-1; v_call: TRBV9; cdr3_aa: CASSVRDNTEAFF; cdr3_nt: TGTGCCAGCAGCGTCAGGGATAACACTGAAGCTTTCTTT
clone_size: .; d_call: TRBD1; j_call: TRBJ2-3; v_call: TRBV14; cdr3_aa: CASSSGQAPRTDTQYF; cdr3_nt: TGTGCCAGCAGCTCGGGACAGGCACCCCGCACAGATACGCAGTATTTT